A single sample is the source of the 22 T cell receptor beta chains below, sequenced in a study of shared clonotypes between healthy human individuals. The repertoire was sequenced with immunoSEQ multiplex PCR; TCRdb's copy has only in-frame clones and lacks some. Of some 2,000,000 clones listed, 90% to 97% are singletons. Sequenced input: naive CD4+ T cells sorted from blood. Subset noted: CD45RA+ positively selected. Receptor source: a man aged 18 to 29 in good health.

The chain uses TRBV7-2 and TRBJ2-2; the D is unclear. The CDR3 sequence is 18 residues long. The V end was cut by 1 base, the J end by 5 bases, with 20 bases between. CDR1 and CDR2 from the germline V gene are SGHTA and FQGNSA. This CDR3 is CASSLEGRPWVRTGELFF. DNA for the CDR3: TGTGCCAGCAGCTTAGAGGGCAGGCCTTGGGTGAGGACCGGGGAGCTGTTTTTT.

The chain combines TRBV6-1 with TRBJ1-1, with no clear D. This CDR3 spans 14 amino acids. CDR1 MNHNS and CDR2 SASEGT come from the germline V gene. The ends were cut back, 1 base at V and 4 bases at J, with 10 bases in the middle. CDR3 sequence (DNA): TGTGCCAGCAGTGAAGGGCTCGGAAGCACTGAAGCTTTCTTT. This translates into CASSEGLGSTEAFF.

This rearrangement joins TRBV5-1 to TRBJ2-1; 10 nucleotides agree with TRBD1. Germline V gene data show CDR1 as SGHRS and CDR2 as YFSETQ. J gave up 4 bases and V 4 bases, and 14 bases lay outside the gene matches. The CDR3 sequence is 18 residues long. DNA for the CDR3: TGCGCCAGCAGCCTTCTTATAAGCGGACAGGGGGGATACAATGAGCAGTTCTTC. Protein product: CASSLLISGQGGYNEQFF.

The rearrangement uses TRBV6-5 and TRBJ2-3, with unresolved D. CDR1 MNHEY and CDR2 SVGAGI come from the germline V gene. The CDR3 runs 13 residues. V was pared by 5 bases and J by 5 bases, with 11 bases between. DNA of the CDR3: TGTGCCAGCAGTCCCCCGGACGTAGATACGCAGTATTTT. Translation gives CASSPPDVDTQYF.

The chain employs TRBV5-1 and TRBJ2-7, with D uncertain. Trimming took off 4 bases at V and 3 bases at J, with 8 bases between the two ends. Germline V gene lookup returns CDR1 SGHRS and CDR2 YFSETQ. This CDR3 has 12 amino acids. In DNA, the CDR3 is TGCGCCAGCAGCCCGATGGGCTACGAGCAGTACTTC. It translates to CASSPMGYEQYF.

This chain links TRBV28 with TRBJ2-3; D is ambiguous. There are 14 residues in the CDR3. The V and J ends lost 7 bases and 4 bases respectively, with 15 bases between them. CDR1 and CDR2 (germline): MDHEN, SYDVKM. The CDR3 DNA reads as TGTGCCAGCACCAAAGTTTATGGGGCAGATACGCAGTATTTT. Translated: CASTKVYGADTQYF.

The V gene is TRBV29-1, the J gene TRBJ2-3; 9 bases map to TRBD2. Germline V lookup: CDR1 SQVTM, CDR2 ANQGSEA. The CDR3 has 13 amino acids. V lost 4 bases, J lost 2 bases, and 1 base stayed unmatched. CDR3 sequence reads: CSVGLAATDTQYF. In DNA form, the CDR3 reads TGCAGCGTTGGACTAGCGGCCACAGATACGCAGTATTTT.

J is TRBJ2-3 and V is TRBV18, with D unresolved. CDR1 and CDR2 (germline): KGHSH, LQKENI. This CDR3 contains 16 residues. V dropped 4 bases and J dropped 3 bases, with 17 bases sitting between them. The CDR3 DNA follows: TGTGCCAGCTCACGAAACGACCCCTGGTCTACAGATACGCAGTATTTT. Its protein is CASSRNDPWSTDTQYF.

DNA for the CDR3: TGTGCCTGGAGTGTAGGACAGGGTATATCGAACACTGAAGCTTTCTTT. Its translation: CAWSVGQGISNTEAFF. The chain employs TRBV30 and TRBJ1-1, with 8 bases aligning to TRBD1. The CDR3 is made up of 16 amino acids. CDR1 and CDR2 (germline): GTSNPN, SVGIG (reference sequence). V dropped 0 bases and J dropped 1; count of bases not matched to a gene: 7. Variable domain in full (rest from reference TRBV30 and TRBJ1-1): SQTIHQWPATLVQPVGSPLSLECTVEGTSNPNLYWYRQAAGRGLQLLFYSVGIGQISSEVPQNLSASRPQDRQFILSSKKLLLSDSGFYLCAWSVGQGISNTEAFFGQGTRLTVV.

The chain recombines TRBV5-8 with TRBJ1-2; D is uncertain. CDR1 SGHTS and CDR2 YDEGEE come from the germline V gene. Trimming shortened V by 6 bases and J by 0 bases, and 12 bases separated the two germline ends. The CDR3 consists of 14 residues. The CDR3 loop reads CASMSRDANYGYTF. The CDR3 DNA reads as TGTGCCAGCATGTCTCGGGATGCTAACTATGGCTACACCTTC.

This chain connects TRBV9 to TRBJ2-3; D might be TRBD2 (5 bases). V lost 0 bases to trimming and J lost 6 bases, with 14 bases between them. The CDR3 has 15 amino acids. The germline V gene has CDR1 SGDLS and CDR2 YYNGEE. This CDR3 reads CASSVAEGGLDTQYF. Written as DNA, the CDR3 is TGTGCCAGCAGCGTAGCAGAGGGCGGGCTGGATACGCAGTATTTT.

This chain links TRBV5-6 with TRBJ2-7, with a weak D call TRBD1 (6 bases). Germline CDR1 and CDR2: SGHDT and YYEEEE. CDR3 length: 14 residues. Trimming took off 4 bases at V and 5 bases at J, with 16 bases between the two ends. CDR3 sequence reads: CASSRLRDNHEQYF. The CDR3, as DNA: TGTGCCAGCAGCCGCCTCCGGGACAACCACGAGCAGTACTTC.

The chain joins TRBV6-6 to TRBJ2-5, with 8 bases identical to TRBD2. The germline CDR1 and CDR2 sequences are MNHNY and SVGAGI (reference sequence). The CDR3 loop spans 14 amino acids. V lost 7 bases, J lost 2 bases, and 6 bases stayed unmatched. The CDR3 loop is CASIRASGQETQYF. DNA for the CDR3: TGTGCCAGCATTCGGGCTAGCGGGCAAGAGACCCAGTACTTC.

The table lists this clone with a count of one. This sequence joins TRBV4-1 and TRBJ2-7; 8 bases line up with TRBD1. Trimming at V came to 4 bases and at J to 2 bases, leaving 7 bases not matched to a gene. The CDR3 totals 15 residues. Germline V gene lookup returns CDR1 MGHRA and CDR2 YSYEKL. For the CDR3, the DNA is TGCGCCAGCAGCCGTGACAGGGGCCCAACCTACGAGCAGTACTTC. This sequence encodes CASSRDRGPTYEQYF.

The chain has TRBV11-2 and TRBJ2-3; 7 bases fit TRBD2. CDR1 and CDR2 from the germline V gene are SGHAT and FQNNGV. The junction had 9 bases not matched to a gene; V was cut back by 4 bases and J by 5 bases. The length of the CDR3 is 15 residues. In nucleotides, the CDR3 is TGTGCCAGCAGCTCAGATGGGGGGGGACTAGATACGCAGTATTTT. This sequence encodes CASSSDGGGLDTQYF. The complete variable domain, with remaining parts taken from reference TRBV11-2 and TRBJ2-3, reads EAGVAQSPRYKIIEKRQSVAFWCNPISGHATLYWYQQILGQGPKLLIQFQNNGVVDDSQLPKDRFSAERLKGVDSTLKIQPAKLEDSAVYLCASSSDGGGLDTQYFGPGTRLTVL.

The chain links TRBV7-2 to TRBJ2-3; possible D gene TRBD2, 6 bases. V was clipped by 4 bases and J by 0 bases, with 11 bases between them. Germline CDR1 reads SGHTA; CDR2 reads FQGNSA. The CDR3 consists of 15 residues. DNA for the CDR3: TGTGCCAGCAGCTCCAGTAGCGGTAGCACAGATACGCAGTATTTT. This translates into CASSSSSGSTDTQYF.

The gene calls are TRBV30 and TRBJ1-2; D remains ambiguous. Germline lookup yields CDR1 GTSNPN and CDR2 SVGIG (reference sequence). The CDR3 is 13 amino acids. V shed 2 bases and J shed 5 bases, with 12 bases lying between them. The CDR3 reads CAWSPRSSYGYTF. CDR3 DNA sequence: TGTGCCTGGAGTCCCCGGTCCAGTTATGGCTACACCTTC.

V usage is TRBV6-5 and J usage is TRBJ1-1; D remains unclear. CDR1 MNHEY and CDR2 SVGAGI come from the germline V gene. V was shortened by 4 bases and J by 0 bases, with 6 bases between the two germline ends. The CDR3 has 13 amino acids. The CDR3 DNA is TGTGCCAGCAGTTCAGCATTGAACACTGAAGCTTTCTTT. It encodes CASSSALNTEAFF.

This chain connects TRBV30 to TRBJ1-6; D is ambiguous. The V and J ends lost 0 bases and 7 bases respectively, with 10 bases between them. The germline gives CDR1 GTSNPN, CDR2 SVGIG (reference sequence). The CDR3 is 14 residues long. The CDR3 nucleotides read TGTGCCTGGAGTGTTACTGGGAACAATTCACCCCTCCACTTT. Its protein product is CAWSVTGNNSPLHF.

This clone was seen a single time. This sequence joins TRBV4-1 and TRBJ1-3, with TRBD1 as a possible D gene (5 bases). The CDR3 runs to 14 residues. Looked up from germline, CDR1 is MGHRA and CDR2 is YSYEKL. V lost 4 bases and J lost 2, with 9 bases in between. CDR3 protein: CASSRGGAGNTIYF. In nucleotides, the CDR3 is TGCGCCAGCAGCCGGGGGGGAGCTGGAAACACCATATATTTT.

The chain uses TRBV30 and TRBJ1-2, with no clear D. The V gene lost 2 bases and the J gene lost 4 bases, with 8 bases spanning the gap. There are 12 residues in the CDR3. Germline assignment: CDR1 GTSNPN and CDR2 SVGIG (reference sequence). The CDR3 DNA sequence: TGTGCCTGGAGTCTGAATATCTATGGCTACACCTTC. Its protein product is CAWSLNIYGYTF.

Note on this clone: This same CDR3 is encoded by further DNA sequences in the sample. The chain is built from TRBV6-5 and TRBJ2-2; D not resolved. Trimming left V 5 bases short and J 7 bases short, with 8 bases between. This CDR3 spans 12 amino acids. Per the germline V gene, CDR1 is MNHEY and CDR2 is SVGAGI. CDR3: CASSRSGGELFF. The CDR3 region has the DNA TGTGCCAGCAGTCGTTCCGGCGGGGAGCTGTTTTTT.